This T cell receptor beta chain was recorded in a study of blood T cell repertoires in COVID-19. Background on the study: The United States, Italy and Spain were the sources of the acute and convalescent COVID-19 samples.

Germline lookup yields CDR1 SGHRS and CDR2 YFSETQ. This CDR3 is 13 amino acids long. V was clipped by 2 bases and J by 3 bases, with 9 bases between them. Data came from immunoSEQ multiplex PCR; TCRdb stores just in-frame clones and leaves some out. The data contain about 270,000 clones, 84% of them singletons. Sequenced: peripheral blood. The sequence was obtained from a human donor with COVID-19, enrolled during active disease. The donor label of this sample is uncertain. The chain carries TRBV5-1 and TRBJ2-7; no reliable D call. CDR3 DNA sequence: TGCGCCAGCAGCTTTTTACAGAGCTACGAGCAGTACTTC. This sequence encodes CASSFLQSYEQYF.